This is a list of T cell receptor beta chains from one sample in a study of blood T cell repertoires in COVID-19. Repertoires were generated with immunoSEQ multiplex PCR, while TCRdb's copy carries only in-frame clones and drops some. In the table there are 71,000 or so clones, 86% of which are singletons. Sequencing was carried out using peripheral blood. The origin of the receptors is a man aged 80 or over in a cohort sampled during active COVID-19. The CDR3 runs from the conserved cysteine through the conserved F or W. The D gene is left open where the match is weak. The size of a clone is reported for some rows only, either as once, few or many, or as a class for expanded clones.

V gene: TRBV24-1; J gene: TRBJ2-5; D gene: -; clone size: -; CDR3 protein: CATSDPDPSRETQYF; CDR3 DNA: TGTGCCACCAGTGATCCTGATCCGTCGAGAGAGACCCAGTACTTC
V gene: TRBV6-1; J gene: TRBJ2-5; D gene: -; clone size: -; CDR3 protein: CASSEPRRGQETQYF; CDR3 DNA: TGTGCCAGCAGTGAACCCCGGAGGGGCCAAGAGACCCAGTACTTC
V gene: TRBV6-1; J gene: TRBJ1-2; D gene: TRBD1; clone size: -; CDR3 protein: CASSEVGTGPYGYTF; CDR3 DNA: TGTGCCAGCAGTGAAGTGGGGACAGGGCCTTATGGCTACACCTTC
V gene: TRBV6-1; J gene: TRBJ2-3; D gene: -; clone size: -; CDR3 protein: CASSEGWRDTQYF; CDR3 DNA: TGTGCCAGCAGTGAGGGTTGGAGAGATACGCAGTATTTT
V gene: TRBV2; J gene: TRBJ2-5; D gene: -; clone size: -; CDR3 protein: CASSLAQETQYF; CDR3 DNA: TGTGCCAGCAGCCTAGCTCAAGAGACCCAGTACTTC
V gene: TRBV7-3; J gene: TRBJ2-3; D gene: TRBD2; clone size: once; CDR3 protein: CASSFLAGGPEDTQYF; CDR3 DNA: TGTGCCAGCAGCTTCCTAGCGGGGGGGCCCGAAGATACGCAGTATTTT
V gene: TRBV14; J gene: TRBJ2-3; D gene: -; clone size: -; CDR3 protein: CASSQVIRTDTQYF; CDR3 DNA: TGTGCCAGCAGCCAAGTCATCAGAACAGATACGCAGTATTTT
V gene: TRBV2; J gene: TRBJ2-5; D gene: TRBD2; clone size: -; CDR3 protein: CASSGGLAGGETQYF; CDR3 DNA: TGTGCCAGCAGTGGTGGACTAGCGGGGGGGGAGACCCAGTACTTC
V gene: TRBV28; J gene: TRBJ2-5; D gene: TRBD2; clone size: -; CDR3 protein: CASSSLDATSGGTQYF; CDR3 DNA: TGTGCCAGCAGTTCCCTGGACGCTACTTCGGGAGGGACCCAGTACTTC
V gene: TRBV7-8; J gene: TRBJ2-2; D gene: TRBD1; clone size: -; CDR3 protein: CASTKQGRANTGELFF; CDR3 DNA: TGTGCCAGCACCAAACAGGGGCGAGCGAACACCGGGGAGCTGTTTTTT
V gene: TRBV9; J gene: TRBJ2-5; D gene: TRBD1; clone size: -; CDR3 protein: CASRRTGEETQYF; CDR3 DNA: TGTGCCAGCCGCCGGACAGGGGAAGAGACCCAGTACTTC
V gene: TRBV7-6; J gene: TRBJ2-5; D gene: TRBD2; clone size: -; CDR3 protein: CASSFGGLAGQETQYF; CDR3 DNA: TGTGCCAGCAGCTTCGGTGGTCTAGCGGGACAAGAGACCCAGTACTTC
V gene: TRBV5-1; J gene: TRBJ2-1; D gene: TRBD2; clone size: -; CDR3 protein: CASSSRPPRLANFHEQFF; CDR3 DNA: TGCGCCAGCAGCTCGCGCCCTCCCCGACTAGCTAATTTCCATGAGCAGTTCTTC
V gene: TRBV5-8; J gene: TRBJ1-4; D gene: TRBD1; clone size: -; CDR3 protein: CASSLTRLQGGGEKLFF; CDR3 DNA: TGTGCCAGCAGCTTGACCAGACTACAGGGGGGAGGTGAAAAACTGTTTTTT
V gene: TRBV6-2/TRBV6-3; J gene: TRBJ2-1; D gene: -; clone size: -; CDR3 protein: CASSYGLSYNEQFF; CDR3 DNA: TGTGCCAGCAGTTACGGTCTATCCTACAATGAGCAGTTCTTC
V gene: TRBV7-6; J gene: TRBJ2-2; D gene: TRBD2; clone size: -; CDR3 protein: CASSLGPSGGANTGELFF; CDR3 DNA: TGTGCCAGCAGCTTAGGTCCTAGCGGGGGCGCGAACACCGGGGAGCTGTTTTTT
V gene: TRBV19; J gene: TRBJ2-1; D gene: TRBD1; clone size: -; CDR3 protein: CATRDRAYNEQFF; CDR3 DNA: TGTGCCACCCGGGACAGGGCCTACAATGAGCAGTTCTTC
V gene: TRBV12-3/TRBV12-4; J gene: TRBJ1-5; D gene: -; clone size: -; CDR3 protein: CASSSSSQPQHF; CDR3 DNA: TGTGCCAGCAGTTCCAGTAGCCAGCCCCAGCATTTT
V gene: TRBV5-8; J gene: TRBJ2-2; D gene: -; clone size: -; CDR3 protein: CASSLDSRVDGELFF; CDR3 DNA: TGTGCCAGCAGCTTGGACTCCAGGGTAGACGGGGAGCTGTTTTTT
V gene: TRBV28; J gene: TRBJ1-2; D gene: TRBD1; clone size: -; CDR3 protein: CASSGPGQGAYGYTF; CDR3 DNA: TGTGCCAGCAGCGGGCCGGGACAGGGGGCCTATGGCTACACCTTC
V gene: TRBV5-5; J gene: TRBJ2-1; D gene: TRBD1; clone size: -; CDR3 protein: CASSRQGAYNEQFF; CDR3 DNA: TGTGCCAGCAGCCGACAGGGGGCCTACAATGAGCAGTTCTTC
V gene: TRBV5-5; J gene: TRBJ1-5; D gene: -; clone size: -; CDR3 protein: CASRTDRPSLGNQPQHF; CDR3 DNA: TGTGCCAGCAGAACCGACAGGCCTAGCTTGGGCAATCAGCCCCAGCATTTT
V gene: TRBV12-5; J gene: TRBJ2-3; D gene: TRBD1; clone size: -; CDR3 protein: CASGLGQGAFEDTQYF; CDR3 DNA: TGTGCTAGTGGTTTGGGGCAGGGGGCGTTCGAAGATACGCAGTATTTT
V gene: TRBV9; J gene: TRBJ2-3; D gene: TRBD2; clone size: -; CDR3 protein: CASSLTSGGASTQYF; CDR3 DNA: TGTGCCAGCAGCCTCACTAGCGGGGGGGCCTCCACGCAGTATTTT
V gene: TRBV5-1; J gene: TRBJ2-2; D gene: -; clone size: -; CDR3 protein: CASSLADRTGELFF; CDR3 DNA: TGCGCCAGCAGCTTGGCCGATCGGACCGGGGAGCTGTTTTTT
V gene: TRBV5-4; J gene: TRBJ2-3; D gene: -; clone size: -; CDR3 protein: CASTLDSLPDTQYF; CDR3 DNA: TGTGCCAGCACCTTGGACTCACTTCCGGATACGCAGTATTTT
V gene: TRBV7-9; J gene: TRBJ2-3; D gene: -; clone size: -; CDR3 protein: CASSLGLAFDTQYF; CDR3 DNA: TGTGCCAGCAGCCTCGGGCTAGCCTTCGATACGCAGTATTTT
V gene: TRBV28; J gene: TRBJ2-5; D gene: -; clone size: -; CDR3 protein: CASNVAVEETQYF; CDR3 DNA: TGTGCCAGCAACGTAGCGGTCGAAGAGACCCAGTACTTC